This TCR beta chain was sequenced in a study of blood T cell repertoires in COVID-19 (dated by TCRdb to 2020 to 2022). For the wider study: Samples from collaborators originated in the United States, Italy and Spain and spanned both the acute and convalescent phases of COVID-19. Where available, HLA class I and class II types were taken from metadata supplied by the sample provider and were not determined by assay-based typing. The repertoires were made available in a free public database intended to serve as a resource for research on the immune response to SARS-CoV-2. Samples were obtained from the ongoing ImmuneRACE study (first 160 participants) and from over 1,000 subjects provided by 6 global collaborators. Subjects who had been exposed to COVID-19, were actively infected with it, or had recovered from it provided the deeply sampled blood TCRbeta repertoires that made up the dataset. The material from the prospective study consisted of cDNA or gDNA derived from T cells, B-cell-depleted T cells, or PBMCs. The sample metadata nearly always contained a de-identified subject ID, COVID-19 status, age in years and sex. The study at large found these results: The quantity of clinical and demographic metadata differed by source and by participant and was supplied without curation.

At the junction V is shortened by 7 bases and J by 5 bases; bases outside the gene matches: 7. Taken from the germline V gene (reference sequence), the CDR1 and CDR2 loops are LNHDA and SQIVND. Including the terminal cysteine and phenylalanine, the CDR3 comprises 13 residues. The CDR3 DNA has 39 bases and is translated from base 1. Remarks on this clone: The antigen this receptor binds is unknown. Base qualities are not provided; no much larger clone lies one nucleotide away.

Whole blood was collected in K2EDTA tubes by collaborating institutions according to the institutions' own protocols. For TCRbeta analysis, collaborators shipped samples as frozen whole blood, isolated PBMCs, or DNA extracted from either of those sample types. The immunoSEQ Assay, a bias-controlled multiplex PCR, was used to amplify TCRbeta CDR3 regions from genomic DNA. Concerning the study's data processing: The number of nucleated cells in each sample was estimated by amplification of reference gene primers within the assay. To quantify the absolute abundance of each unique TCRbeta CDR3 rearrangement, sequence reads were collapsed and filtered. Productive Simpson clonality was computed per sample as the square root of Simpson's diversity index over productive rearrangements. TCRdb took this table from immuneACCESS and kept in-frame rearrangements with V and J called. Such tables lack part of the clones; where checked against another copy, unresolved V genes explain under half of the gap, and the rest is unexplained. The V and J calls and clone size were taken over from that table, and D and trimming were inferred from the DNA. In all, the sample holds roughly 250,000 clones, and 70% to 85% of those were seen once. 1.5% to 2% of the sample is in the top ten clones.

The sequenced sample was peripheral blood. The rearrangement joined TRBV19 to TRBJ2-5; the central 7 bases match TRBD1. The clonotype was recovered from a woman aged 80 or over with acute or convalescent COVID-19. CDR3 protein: CASNRGPGETQYF. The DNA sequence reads TGTGCCAGTAATAGGGGGCCGGGGGAGACCCAGTACTTC. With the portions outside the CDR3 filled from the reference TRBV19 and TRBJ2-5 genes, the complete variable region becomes DGGITQSPKYLFRKEGQNVTLSCEQNLNHDAMYWYRQDPGQGLRLIYYSQIVNDFQKGDIAEGYSVSREKKESFPLTVTSAQKNPTAFYLCASNRGPGETQYFGPGTRLLVL.